The entry below gives a single TCR beta chain sequence along with its context. The data belong to a study of blood T cell repertoires in COVID-19. Overall study: Donors in the United States, Italy and Spain gave samples during acute or convalescent COVID-19. Sources were T cells, B-cell-depleted T cells, or PBMCs; the material itself was cDNA or gDNA.

Per the original data handling: Estimates of nucleated cell counts were drawn from the amplification of reference gene primers. Data came from immunoSEQ multiplex PCR; TCRdb stores just in-frame clones and leaves some out. The DNA was the basis for D and trimming; V, J and clone size are from that table. The table lists fewer than 130,000 clones, around 80% of them singletons, with around a fifth in the top ten. The CDR3 consists of 13 residues. V shed 0 bases and J shed 16 bases, with 16 bases lying between them. Germline V CDR1 and CDR2: GTSNPN, SVGIG (reference sequence). The chain is built from TRBV30 and TRBJ1-6, with D possibly TRBD1 on 5 matching bases. Sequenced material: peripheral blood. This receptor was identified in a man aged 65 to 79 with active or convalescent COVID-19. CDR3 nucleotide sequence: TGTGCCTGGAGTGTATCCGATAGGGGCACGCTCCACTTT. Residues: CAWSVSDRGTLHF. Variable domain in full (rest from reference TRBV30 and TRBJ1-6): SQTIHQWPATLVQPVGSPLSLECTVEGTSNPNLYWYRQAAGRGLQLLFYSVGIGQISSEVPQNLSASRPQDRQFILSSKKLLLSDSGFYLCAWSVSDRGTLHFGNGTRLTVT.